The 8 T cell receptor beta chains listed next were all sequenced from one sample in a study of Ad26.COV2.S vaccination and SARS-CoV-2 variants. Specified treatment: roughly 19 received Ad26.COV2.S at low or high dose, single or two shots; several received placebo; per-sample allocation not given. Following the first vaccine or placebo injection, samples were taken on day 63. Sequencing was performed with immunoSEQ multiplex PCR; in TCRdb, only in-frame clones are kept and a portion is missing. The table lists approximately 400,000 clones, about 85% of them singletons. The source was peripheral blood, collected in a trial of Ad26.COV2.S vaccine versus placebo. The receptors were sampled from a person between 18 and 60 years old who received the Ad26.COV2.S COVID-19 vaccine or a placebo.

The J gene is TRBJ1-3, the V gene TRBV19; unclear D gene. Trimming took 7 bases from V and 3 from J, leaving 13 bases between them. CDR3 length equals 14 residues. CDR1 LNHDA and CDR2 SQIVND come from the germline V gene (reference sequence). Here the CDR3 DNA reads TGTGCCAGTATCCGGAGTCTCGGTGGAAACACCATATATTTT. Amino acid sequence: CASIRSLGGNTIYF.

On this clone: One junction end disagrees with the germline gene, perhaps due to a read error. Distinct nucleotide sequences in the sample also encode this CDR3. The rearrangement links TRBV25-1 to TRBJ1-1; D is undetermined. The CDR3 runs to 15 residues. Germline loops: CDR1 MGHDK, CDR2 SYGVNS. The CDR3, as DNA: TGCGCCAGCAGTGAGTCGTACGGGAGGGACACTGAAGCTTTCTTT. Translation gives CASSESYGRDTEAFF.

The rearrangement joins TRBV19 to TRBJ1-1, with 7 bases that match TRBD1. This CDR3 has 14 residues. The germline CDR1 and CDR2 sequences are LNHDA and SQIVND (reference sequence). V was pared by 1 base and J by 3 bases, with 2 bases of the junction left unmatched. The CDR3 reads CASSIVGGDTEAFF. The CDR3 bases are TGTGCCAGTAGTATAGTAGGGGGCGACACTGAAGCTTTCTTT.

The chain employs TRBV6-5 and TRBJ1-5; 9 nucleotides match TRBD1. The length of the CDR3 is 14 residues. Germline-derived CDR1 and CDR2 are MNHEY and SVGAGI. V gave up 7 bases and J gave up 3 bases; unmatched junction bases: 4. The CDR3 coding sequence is TGTGCCAGCACCGGACAGGGGACCAATCAGCCCCAGCATTTT. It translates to CASTGQGTNQPQHF.

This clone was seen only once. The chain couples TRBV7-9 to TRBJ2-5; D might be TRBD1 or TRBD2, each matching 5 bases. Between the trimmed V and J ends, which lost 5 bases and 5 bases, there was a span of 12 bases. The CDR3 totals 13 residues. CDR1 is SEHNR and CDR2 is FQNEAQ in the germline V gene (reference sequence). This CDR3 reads CASSLGVGETQYF. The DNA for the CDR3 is TGTGCCAGCAGCCTGGGGGTTGGTGAGACCCAGTACTTC.

CDR3 loop: CASSLRTRESSPLHF. The CDR3 DNA reads TGTGCCAGTAGTCTCCGGACGCGAGAATCTTCACCCCTCCACTTT. This chain links TRBV19 with TRBJ1-6; D is ambiguous. The V gene's germline CDR1 is LNHDA and CDR2 SQIVND (reference sequence). The CDR3 has 15 amino acids. V was shortened by 5 bases and J by 9 bases, with 17 bases between the two germline ends.

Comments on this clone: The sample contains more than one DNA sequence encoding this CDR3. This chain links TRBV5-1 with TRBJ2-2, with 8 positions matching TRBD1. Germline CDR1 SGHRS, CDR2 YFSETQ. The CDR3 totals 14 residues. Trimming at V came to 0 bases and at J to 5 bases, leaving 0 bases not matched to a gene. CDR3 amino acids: CASSLGQGTGELFF. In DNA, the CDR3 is TGCGCCAGCAGCTTGGGACAGGGGACCGGGGAGCTGTTTTTT.

CDR3 region: CASSKASGQLLWTQYF. In DNA form, the CDR3 reads TGTGCCAGCAGCAAAGCGTCGGGACAGCTACTTTGGACCCAGTACTTC. The chain links TRBV21-1 to TRBJ2-5; TRBD1 reflects the table's D call only, with no check against the DNA. TRBV21-1 is classified as a pseudogene. There are 16 residues in the CDR3.